This T cell receptor (beta chain) was documented in a study of cytomegalovirus exposure and HLA in healthy donors. General study points: It was reportedly the case that the classifier diagnosed cytomegalovirus status with high specificity and sensitivity. Rare sequences made up most TCRs, while some public TCRs were found in many donors. Productive status was seen about 90% or about 30% of the time for most TCR beta V segments in an earlier analysis.

This clone has a single count. Its antigen is not known. PCR amplification relied on 60 Vbeta primers (plus 13 Jbeta primers). Sequenced by immunoSEQ multiplex PCR; TCRdb stores in-frame clones only, minus some. The sample lists about 85,000 clones; more than 75% were seen once. The CDR3 runs to 11 residues. CDR1 is MGHRA and CDR2 is YSYEKL in the germline V gene. Deletions cut 2 bases from V and 5 bases from J, with 3 bases between. Though probably carrying unrecorded immune exposures, donors were nominally healthy at sampling. V usage is TRBV4-1 and J usage is TRBJ2-5; no reliable D call. The source is a woman between 45 and 60 years old in good health and CMV-seropositive. The sequenced material came from PBMCs. CDR3 sequence reads: CASSQRETQYF. The CDR3 DNA reads as TGCGCCAGCAGCCAACGGGAGACCCAGTACTTC.